The sequence of this T cell receptor (beta chain) was determined in a study of CD8 T cells in ankylosing spondylitis. From the 5' RACE reads, TCRdb called clonotypes with MiXCR, one entry per CDR3 protein. In the table there are approximately 250,000 distinct CDR3 sequences, roughly a tenth of which are singletons. V lost 4 bases and J 0 bases, leaving 11 bases between the germline ends. Germline V gives CDR1 DFQATT, CDR2 SNEGSKA (reference sequence). The CDR3 spans 14 residues. The receptor comes from a male donor with ankylosing spondylitis or in good health (not recorded which). This chain joins TRBV20-1 and TRBJ2-3; weak D call: TRBD2 (5 bases). The sample was blood, either unsorted or a sorted T cell fraction (not recorded which). CDR3 sequence: CSATRGSSTDTQYF. Here the CDR3 DNA reads TGCAGTGCTACCCGGGGATCTAGCACAGATACGCAGTATTTT.